This T cell receptor beta chain was sequenced for a study of cytomegalovirus exposure and HLA in healthy donors. PCR used 60 Vbeta primers and 13 Jbeta primers. The assay was immunoSEQ multiplex PCR, and TCRdb's table has in-frame clones only and misses some. The sample has some 170,000 clones, about 77% seen once. The CDR3 is made up of 13 amino acids. Germline V gene sequence: CDR1 MDHEN, CDR2 SYDVKM. Trimming took off 4 bases at V and 3 bases at J, with 8 bases between the two ends. This clone was seen a handful of times. The sequenced sample consisted of PBMCs. The chain couples TRBV28 to TRBJ2-3; D is ambiguous. The receptor was isolated from a man aged 18 to 35 in good health and CMV-seropositive. CDR3 protein: CASSSRLTDTQYF. CDR3 in DNA: TGTGCCAGCAGTTCGCGGTTGACAGATACGCAGTATTTT. The variable domain in full, completed from reference TRBV28 and TRBJ2-3, reads DVKVTQSSRYLVKRTGEKVFLECVQDMDHENMFWYRQDPGLGLRLIYFSYDVKMKEKGDIPEGYSVSREKKERFSLILESASTNQTSMYLCASSSRLTDTQYFGPGTRLTVL.